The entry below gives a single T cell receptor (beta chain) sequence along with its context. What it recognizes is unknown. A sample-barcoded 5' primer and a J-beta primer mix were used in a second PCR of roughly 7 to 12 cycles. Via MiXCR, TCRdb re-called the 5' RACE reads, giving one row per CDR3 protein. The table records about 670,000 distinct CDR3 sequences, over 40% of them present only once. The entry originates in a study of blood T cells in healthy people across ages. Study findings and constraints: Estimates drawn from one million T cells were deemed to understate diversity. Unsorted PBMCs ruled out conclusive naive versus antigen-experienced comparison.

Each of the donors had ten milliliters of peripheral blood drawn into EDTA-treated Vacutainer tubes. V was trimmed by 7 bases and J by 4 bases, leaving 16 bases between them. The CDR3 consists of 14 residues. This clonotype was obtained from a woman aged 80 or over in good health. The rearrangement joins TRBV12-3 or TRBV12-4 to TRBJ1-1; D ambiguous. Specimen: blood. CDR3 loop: CASTGPVPSTEAFF. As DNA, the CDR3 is TGTGCCAGCACCGGGCCGGTCCCCAGCACTGAAGCTTTCTTT.